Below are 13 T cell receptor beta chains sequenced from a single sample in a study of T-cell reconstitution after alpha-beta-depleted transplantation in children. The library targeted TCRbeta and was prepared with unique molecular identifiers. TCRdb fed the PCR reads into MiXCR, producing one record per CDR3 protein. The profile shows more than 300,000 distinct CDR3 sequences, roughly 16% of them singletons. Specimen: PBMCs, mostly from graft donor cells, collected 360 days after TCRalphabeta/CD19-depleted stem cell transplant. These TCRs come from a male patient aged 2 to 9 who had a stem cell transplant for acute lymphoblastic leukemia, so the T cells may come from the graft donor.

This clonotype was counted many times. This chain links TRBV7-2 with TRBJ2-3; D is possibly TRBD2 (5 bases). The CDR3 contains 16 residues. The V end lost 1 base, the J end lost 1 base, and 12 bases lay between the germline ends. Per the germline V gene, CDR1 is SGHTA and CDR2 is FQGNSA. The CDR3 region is CASSLGRWTRTDTQYF. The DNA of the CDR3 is TGTGCCAGCAGCTTAGGCAGGTGGACTCGCACAGATACGCAGTATTTT.

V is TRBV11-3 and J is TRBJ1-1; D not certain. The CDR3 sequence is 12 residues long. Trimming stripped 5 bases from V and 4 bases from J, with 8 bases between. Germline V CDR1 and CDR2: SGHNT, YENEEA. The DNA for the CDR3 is TGTGCCAGCAGCCCGGACGGCACTGAAGCTTTCTTT. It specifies CASSPDGTEAFF.

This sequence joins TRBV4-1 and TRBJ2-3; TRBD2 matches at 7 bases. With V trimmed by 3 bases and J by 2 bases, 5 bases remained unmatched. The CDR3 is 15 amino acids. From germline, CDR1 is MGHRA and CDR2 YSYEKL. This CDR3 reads CASSQGDYHTDTQYF. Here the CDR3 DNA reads TGCGCCAGCAGCCAGGGGGACTACCACACAGATACGCAGTATTTT.

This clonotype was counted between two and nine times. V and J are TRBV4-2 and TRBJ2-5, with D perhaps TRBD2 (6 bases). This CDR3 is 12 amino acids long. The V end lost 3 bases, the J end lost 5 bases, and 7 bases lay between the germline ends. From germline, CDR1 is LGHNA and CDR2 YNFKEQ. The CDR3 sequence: CASSHGGETQYF. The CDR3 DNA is TGTGCCAGCAGCCATGGGGGGGAGACCCAGTACTTC.

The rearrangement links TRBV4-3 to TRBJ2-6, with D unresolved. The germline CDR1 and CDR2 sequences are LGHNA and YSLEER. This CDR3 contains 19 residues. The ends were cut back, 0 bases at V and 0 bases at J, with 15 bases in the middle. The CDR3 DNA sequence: TGCGCCAGCAGCCAAGATCTCACGAATATCCGCTCTGGGGCCAACGTCCTGACTTTC. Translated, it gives CASSQDLTNIRSGANVLTF.

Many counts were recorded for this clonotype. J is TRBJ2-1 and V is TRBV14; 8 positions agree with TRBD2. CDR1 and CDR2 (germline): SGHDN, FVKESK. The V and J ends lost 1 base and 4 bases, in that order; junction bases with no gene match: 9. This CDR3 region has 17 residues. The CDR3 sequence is CASSQGIKLAEYNEQFF. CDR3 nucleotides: TGTGCCAGCAGCCAAGGTATAAAACTAGCGGAGTACAATGAGCAGTTCTTC.

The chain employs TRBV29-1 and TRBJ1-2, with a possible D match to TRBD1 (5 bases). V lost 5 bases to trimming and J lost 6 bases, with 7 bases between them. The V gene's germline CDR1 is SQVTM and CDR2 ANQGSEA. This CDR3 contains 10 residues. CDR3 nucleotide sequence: TGCAGCGTTCTGGGGGATGGCTACACCTTC. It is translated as CSVLGDGYTF.

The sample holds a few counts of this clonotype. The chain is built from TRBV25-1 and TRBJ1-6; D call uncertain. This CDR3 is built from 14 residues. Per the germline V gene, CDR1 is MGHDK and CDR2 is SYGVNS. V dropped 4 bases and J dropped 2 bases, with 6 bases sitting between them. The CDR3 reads CASSGAAYNSPLHF. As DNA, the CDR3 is TGTGCCAGCAGTGGGGCGGCCTATAATTCACCCCTCCACTTT.

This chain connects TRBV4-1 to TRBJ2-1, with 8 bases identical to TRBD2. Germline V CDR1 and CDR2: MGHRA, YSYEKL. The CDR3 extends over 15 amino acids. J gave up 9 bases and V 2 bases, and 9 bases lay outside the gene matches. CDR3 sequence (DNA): TGCGCCAGCAGCCAACGAGAGCGGGAGTGGAGTGAGCAGTTCTTC. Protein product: CASSQREREWSEQFF.

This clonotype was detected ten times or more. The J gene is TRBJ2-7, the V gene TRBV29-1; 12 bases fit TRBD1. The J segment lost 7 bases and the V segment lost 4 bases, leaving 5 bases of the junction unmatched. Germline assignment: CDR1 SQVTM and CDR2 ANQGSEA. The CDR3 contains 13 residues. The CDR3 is CSVAGQGANEQYF. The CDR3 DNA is TGCAGCGTTGCGGGACAGGGGGCGAATGAGCAGTACTTC.

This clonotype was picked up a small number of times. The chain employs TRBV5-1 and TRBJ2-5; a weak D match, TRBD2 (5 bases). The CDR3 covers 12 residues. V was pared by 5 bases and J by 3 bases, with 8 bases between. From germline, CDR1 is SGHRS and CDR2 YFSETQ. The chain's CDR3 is CASRRGKETQYF. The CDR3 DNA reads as TGCGCCAGCAGGCGAGGGAAAGAGACCCAGTACTTC.

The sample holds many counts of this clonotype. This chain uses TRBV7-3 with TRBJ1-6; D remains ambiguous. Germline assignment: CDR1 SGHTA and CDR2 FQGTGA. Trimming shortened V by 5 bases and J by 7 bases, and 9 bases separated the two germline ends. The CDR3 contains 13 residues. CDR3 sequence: CASSTARNSPLHF. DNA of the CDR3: TGTGCCAGCAGCACCGCAAGGAATTCACCCCTCCACTTT.

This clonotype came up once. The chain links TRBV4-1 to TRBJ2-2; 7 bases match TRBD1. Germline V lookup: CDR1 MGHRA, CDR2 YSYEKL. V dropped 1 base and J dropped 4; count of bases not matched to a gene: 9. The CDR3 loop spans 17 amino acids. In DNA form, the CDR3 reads TGCGCCAGCAGCCAAGGTGGGACAGCTCGAGGCACCGGGGAGCTGTTTTTT. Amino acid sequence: CASSQGGTARGTGELFF.